This TCR beta chain was recorded in a study of regulatory T cells in long-lasting Graves disease. General study results and limits: Newly diagnosed patients shared about 950 public clonotypes; persistent patients shared around 2,500. Owing to a sample size that was small, accuracy may have been reduced.

The CDR3 length is 14 residues. Germline V gene data show CDR1 as KGHSH and CDR2 as LQKENI. V gave up 2 bases and J gave up 1 base, with 9 bases separating them. As for this clonotype: What it binds is not known.

Relying on iRepertoire HTBI primers and Arm-PCR of CDR3 regions, the team built TCR beta libraries. TCRdb independently ran MiXCR on the multiplex PCR reads; one entry per CDR3 protein. Among roughly 400,000 distinct CDR3 sequences listed, 15% were seen once. Stated time point: newly diagnosed GD, antithyroid drugs for less than 3 months. Generation of the TCR library employed RNA extracted from PBMCs. This sample also belongs to another study, concerning T cells in Graves' hyperthyroidism and ophthalmopathy. That study adds: Each diagnosis drew on symptoms, thyroxine, TRAb, thyroid ultrasound and orbital computed tomography findings. HTBI primers were the set used in a first-round RT-PCR of the TCR CDR3.

V and J are TRBV18 and TRBJ2-7; maybe TRBD1 (6 bases). The sample was peripheral blood mononuclear cells (PBMCs), taken at new diagnosis, from a patient treated with antithyroid drugs. This receptor was identified in a woman aged 40 to 49 with Graves disease. CDR3 bases: TGTGCCAGCTCACCAATAGGACAGTCCTACGAGCAGTACTTC. Protein sequence: CASSPIGQSYEQYF. The variable domain in full, completed from reference TRBV18 and TRBJ2-7, reads NAGVMQNPRHLVRRRGQEARLRCSPMKGHSHVYWYRQLPEEGLKFMVYLQKENIIDESGMPKERFSAEFPKEGPSILRIQQVVRGDSAAYFCASSPIGQSYEQYFGPGTRLTVT.